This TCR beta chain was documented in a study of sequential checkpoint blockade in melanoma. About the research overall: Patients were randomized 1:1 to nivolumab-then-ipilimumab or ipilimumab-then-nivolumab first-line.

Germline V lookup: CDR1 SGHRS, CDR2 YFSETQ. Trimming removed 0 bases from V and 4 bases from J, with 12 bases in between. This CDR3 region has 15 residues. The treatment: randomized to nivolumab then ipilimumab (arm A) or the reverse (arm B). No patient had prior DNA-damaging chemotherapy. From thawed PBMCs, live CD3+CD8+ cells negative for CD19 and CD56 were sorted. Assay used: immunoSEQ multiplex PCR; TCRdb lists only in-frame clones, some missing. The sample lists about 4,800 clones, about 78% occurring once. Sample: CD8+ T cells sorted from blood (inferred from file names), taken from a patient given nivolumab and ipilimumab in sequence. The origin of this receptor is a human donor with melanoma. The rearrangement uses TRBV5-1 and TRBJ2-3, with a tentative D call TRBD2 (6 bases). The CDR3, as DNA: TGCGCCAGCAGCTTGGTGGGGGACTTGGCAGATACGCAGTATTTT. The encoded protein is CASSLVGDLADTQYF.